This TCR beta chain was sequenced for a study of T cell responses to AZD1222 COVID-19 vaccine. Study results and limitations: Clonal diversity may have been underestimated in mostly white British donors. None of the repertoires were sampled until the peak T cell response had passed. Compared with day 0, the breadth and depth of the Spike-specific TCR repertoire rose significantly after two doses of AZD1222.

Concerning this clone itself: Its specificity is not known.

Some clones are missing from TCRdb's copy, which holds only in-frame ones; the method was immunoSEQ multiplex PCR. Among about 90,000 clones, around 86% were seen once, and the ten largest hold 6% to 9%. There are 13 residues in the CDR3. V lost 5 bases and J lost 3, with 11 bases in between. Looked up from germline, CDR1 is SGHTA and CDR2 is FQGNSA. This chain connects TRBV7-2 to TRBJ2-7; D may correspond to TRBD1 or TRBD2 (5 bases each). The sequenced sample was peripheral blood, obtained on day 0 of AZD1222 vaccination. This clonotype originated in an adult in good health. CDR3 DNA sequence: TGTGCCAGCAGCGAGGGACCGATCTACGAGCAGTACTTC. Protein product: CASSEGPIYEQYF.